This T cell receptor (beta chain) was recovered during a study of blood T cell repertoires in COVID-19. Repertoires were generated with immunoSEQ multiplex PCR, while TCRdb's copy carries only in-frame clones and drops some. The data show roughly 130,000 clones, with more than 70% seen just once and 3% to 4.5% held by the top ten. The CDR3 has 13 amino acids. V was clipped by 6 bases and J by 4 bases, with 11 bases between them. Germline CDR1 and CDR2: MNHEY and SVGAGI. This chain connects TRBV6-5 to TRBJ2-3, with D perhaps TRBD2 (5 bases). Input material: peripheral blood. The sequence was collected from an older woman with acute or convalescent COVID-19. The DNA for the CDR3 is TGTGCCAGCAGCCTCTATAGCGCAGATACGCAGTATTTT. Translating it yields CASSLYSADTQYF.